These 12 T cell receptor beta chains originate from one sample sequenced in a study of beta chain features in type 1 diabetes. Study-level results: TCRB CDR3 length was moderately but significantly reduced in all four CD4+ subsets of Type 1 diabetes patients.

Sequencing targeted expressed TCRB transcripts, as all isolated RNA had been reverse transcribed. The data were produced by immunoSEQ multiplex PCR, yet TCRdb's version contains in-frame clones alone and is incomplete. The table has about 270,000 clones, approximately 15% seen once. These receptors lack a known antigen. The material sequenced was naive CD4+ T cells from blood. Receptors were obtained from a man aged 25-45 years with type 1 diabetes.

This clone was observed a few times. V usage is TRBV28 and J usage is TRBJ2-3; D gene uncertain. Trimming removed 6 bases at V and 2 bases at J, with 3 bases between. The CDR3 contains 11 residues. Germline lookup yields CDR1 MDHEN and CDR2 SYDVKM. The CDR3 DNA sequence: TGTGCCAGCAGCTACACAGATACGCAGTATTTT. Translation: CASSYTDTQYF. The variable domain in full, with the rest retrieved from reference TRBV28 and TRBJ2-3, is DVKVTQSSRYLVKRTGEKVFLECVQDMDHENMFWYRQDPGLGLRLIYFSYDVKMKEKGDIPEGYSVSREKKERFSLILESASTNQTSMYLCASSYTDTQYFGPGTRLTVL.

This clone was seen only a few times. The chain is built from TRBV4-2 and TRBJ1-3; D not certain. V was trimmed by 0 bases and J by 2 bases, leaving 8 bases between them. This CDR3 region has 15 residues. Germline values: CDR1 LGHNA, CDR2 YNFKEQ. CDR3 nucleotides: TGTGCCAGCAGCCAAGAGGAGGTTCCTGGAAACACCATATATTTT. Translated, it gives CASSQEEVPGNTIYF.

In this sample, this clone turned up a few times. The chain links TRBV27 to TRBJ2-7; D possibly corresponds to TRBD1 (6 bases). The CDR3 sequence is 14 residues long. CDR1 is MNHEY and CDR2 is SMNVEV in the germline V gene (reference sequence). The V end was cut by 7 bases, the J end by 2 bases, with 15 bases between. The CDR3 loop reads CASNQGRGPYEQYF. CDR3 nucleotides: TGTGCCAGCAACCAGGGGAGAGGGCCCTACGAGCAGTACTTC.

The rearrangement joins TRBV29-1 to TRBJ1-2; a possible D gene is TRBD1 (6 bases). Germline CDR1 is SQVTM and CDR2 is ANQGSEA. This CDR3 is built from 14 residues. With 1 base removed from V and 3 bases from J, the gap between germline ends came to 12 bases. CDR3 in amino acids: CSVEGGGVDYGYTF. CDR3 nucleotide sequence: TGCAGCGTTGAAGGAGGGGGAGTCGACTATGGCTACACCTTC.

The chain uses TRBV27 and TRBJ1-4; D is unresolved. Germline assignment: CDR1 MNHEY and CDR2 SMNVEV (reference sequence). The CDR3 spans 14 residues. Deletions cut 6 bases from V and 8 bases from J, with 16 bases between. This CDR3 reads CASRRTSSSEKLFF. The CDR3 DNA reads as TGTGCCAGCAGAAGGACTTCCTCCTCGGAAAAACTGTTTTTT.

The chain employs TRBV23-1 and TRBJ1-5; no clear D gene. Being an ORF, TRBV23-1 has a function that is uncertain. V was cut by 2 bases and J by 0 bases, with 11 bases left in between. The CDR3 length is 16 residues. The CDR3 is CASSQRENYSNQPQHF. DNA of the CDR3: TGCGCCAGCAGTCAACGGGAAAACTATAGCAATCAGCCCCAGCATTTT.

The J gene is TRBJ2-5, the V gene TRBV29-1, with 8 positions matching TRBD2. Trimming took 2 bases from V and 5 from J; bases not matched to a gene: 16. This CDR3 comprises 17 residues. The germline V gene encodes CDR1 SQVTM and CDR2 ANQGSEA. CDR3 coding DNA: TGCAGCGTTGAACGGTGGCGGGAGGAGAAGAGGGGCGAGACCCAGTACTTC. As protein: CSVERWREEKRGETQYF.

This clone was observed a few times. The chain recombines TRBV5-1 with TRBJ2-1; a possible D gene is TRBD1 (6 bases). The germline V and J ends were trimmed by 4 bases and 7 bases, with 18 bases remaining between them. The CDR3 spans 15 residues. Germline CDR1 and CDR2: SGHRS and YFSETQ. The CDR3 nucleotides read TGCGCCAGCAGCACAGTTCCAGGGGAAGAAAATGAGCAGTTCTTC. Residues: CASSTVPGEENEQFF.

The V and J genes are TRBV5-1 and TRBJ1-1; D is undetermined. The V end lost 4 bases, the J end lost 4 bases, and 14 bases lay between the germline ends. The germline V gene has CDR1 SGHRS and CDR2 YFSETQ. The CDR3 totals 14 residues. CDR3 sequence reads: CASSGRDRSTEAFF. CDR3 in DNA: TGCGCCAGCAGCGGAAGAGATCGGAGCACTGAAGCTTTCTTT. The full variable domain, completed using reference TRBV5-1 and TRBJ1-1, is KAGVTQTPRYLIKTRGQQVTLSCSPISGHRSVSWYQQTPGQGLQFLFEYFSETQRNKGNFPGRFSGRQFSNSRSEMNVSTLELGDSALYLCASSGRDRSTEAFFGQGTRLTVV.

There are a few counts of this clone. The chain joins TRBV29-1 to TRBJ2-3; 7 nucleotides align to TRBD1. This CDR3 has 14 amino acids. The germline gives CDR1 SQVTM, CDR2 ANQGSEA. After removal of 8 bases from V and 4 bases from J, the junction contained 12 bases not matched to a gene. As DNA, the CDR3 is TGCAGCTCTTGGGACAGCGGTTTGGCAGATACGCAGTATTTT. This encodes CSSWDSGLADTQYF.

This chain uses TRBV5-4 with TRBJ2-2; TRBD2 matches 9 bases. V shed 1 base, J shed 6 bases, and the junction held 4 bases outside the gene matches. CDR3 length: 15 amino acids. The germline gives CDR1 SGHNT, CDR2 YYREEE (reference sequence). Here the CDR3 DNA reads TGTGCCAGCAGCTTGCCCCTAGCGGGACCCGGGGAGCTGTTTTTT. Protein sequence: CASSLPLAGPGELFF. The full variable domain, its missing parts supplied by reference TRBV5-4 and TRBJ2-2, is ETGVTQSPTHLIKTRGQQVTLRCSSQSGHNTVSWYQQALGQGPQFIFQYYREEENGRGNFPPRFSGLQFPNYSSELNVNALELDDSALYLCASSLPLAGPGELFFGEGSRLTVL.

The CDR3 DNA follows: TGTGCCAGCAGTGGTTACGTGCGGGAGACCCAGTACTTC. Amino acids: CASSGYVRETQYF. The rearrangement links TRBV2 to TRBJ2-5; D is ambiguous. The germline V gene has CDR1 SNHLY and CDR2 FYNNEI. V was clipped by 4 bases and J by 5 bases, with 11 bases between them. The CDR3 has 13 residues.